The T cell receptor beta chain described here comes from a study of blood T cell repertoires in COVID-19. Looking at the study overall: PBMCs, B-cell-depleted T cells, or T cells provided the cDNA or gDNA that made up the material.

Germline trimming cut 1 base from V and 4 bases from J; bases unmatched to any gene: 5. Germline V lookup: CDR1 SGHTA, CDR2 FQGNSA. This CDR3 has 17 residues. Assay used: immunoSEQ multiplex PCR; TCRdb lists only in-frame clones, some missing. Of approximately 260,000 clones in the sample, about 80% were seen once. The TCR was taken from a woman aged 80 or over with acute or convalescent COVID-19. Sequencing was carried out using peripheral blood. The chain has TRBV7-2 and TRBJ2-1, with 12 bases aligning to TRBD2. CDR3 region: CASSLGLAGGQYNEQFF. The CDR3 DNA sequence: TGTGCCAGCAGCTTAGGCCTAGCGGGGGGGCAATACAATGAGCAGTTCTTC.